One sample yielded the 12 T cell receptor beta chains listed below, sequenced in a study of T cells after yellow fever vaccination. One entry per CDR3 protein, called by TCRdb with MiXCR from the 5' RACE reads. The sample records 500,000 to 650,000 distinct CDR3 sequences, more than 9% being singletons. The sample consisted of PBMCs, taken on the day of the yellow fever booster vaccination. These receptors all come from a man aged 25 to 40 who received the YFV17D yellow fever vaccine.

This clonotype appeared many times. The chain joins TRBV12-3 or TRBV12-4 to TRBJ2-4; 8 nucleotides agree with TRBD2. V gave up 3 bases and J gave up 4 bases; unmatched junction bases: 5. The CDR3 totals 15 residues. The CDR3, as DNA: TGTGCCAGCAGTTTTGAGCGGGGGCGGAAAAACATTCAGTACTTC. As protein: CASSFERGRKNIQYF.

This clonotype was seen more than once but under ten times. The rearrangement joins TRBV9 to TRBJ1-2; D gene ambiguous. CDR1 and CDR2 from the germline V gene are SGDLS and YYNGEE. The CDR3 contains 13 residues. Deletions cut 3 bases from V and 7 bases from J, with 13 bases between. CDR3 sequence: CASSAGISSGYTF. The CDR3 coding sequence is TGTGCCAGCAGCGCCGGGATTTCCAGTGGCTACACCTTC.

This clonotype occurred a few times. V gene TRBV7-3 combines with J gene TRBJ2-3, with 12 bases aligning to TRBD2. The CDR3 contains 16 residues. Germline CDR1 is SGHTA and CDR2 is FQGTGA. Losses at the gene ends were 5 bases for V and 2 bases for J; bases not matched to a gene: 5. The CDR3: CASSRGLAGNTDTQYF. CDR3 in DNA: TGTGCCAGCAGCCGAGGACTAGCGGGAAACACAGATACGCAGTATTTT.

This clonotype was counted only a few times. The chain combines TRBV12-3 or TRBV12-4 with TRBJ2-7; D might be TRBD2 (6 bases). The CDR3 covers 13 residues. V lost 6 bases, J lost 9 bases, and 18 bases lay in between. CDR3 residues: CASSPSVSAVQYF. For the CDR3, the DNA is TGTGCCAGCAGCCCTAGCGTTTCCGCGGTGCAGTACTTC.

V gene TRBV10-3 combines with J gene TRBJ2-1; a weak D match, TRBD2 (5 bases). Looked up from germline, CDR1 is ENHRY and CDR2 is SYGVKD. V lost 6 bases and J lost 7, with 28 bases in between. This CDR3 region has 18 residues. CDR3 sequence reads: CAIRGEGSLRSSGNEQFF. The DNA for the CDR3 is TGTGCCATCAGAGGAGAGGGATCACTCCGGTCATCTGGGAATGAGCAGTTCTTC.

The chain carries TRBV7-8 and TRBJ2-7; 9 nucleotides agree with TRBD1. Germline trimming cut 5 bases from V and 6 bases from J; bases unmatched to any gene: 5. CDR1 SGHVS and CDR2 FQNEAQ come from the germline V gene. CDR3 size: 13 residues. CDR3: CASSKTGGGEQYF. The CDR3 bases are TGTGCCAGCAGCAAGACAGGGGGGGGCGAGCAGTACTTC.

The genes are TRBV11-2 and TRBJ2-3; possible D gene TRBD1, 5 bases. V was pared by 4 bases and J by 3 bases, with 14 bases between. The CDR3 is 15 residues long. CDR1 SGHAT and CDR2 FQNNGV come from the germline V gene. CDR3 DNA: TGTGCCAGCAGCTCCCATGGGGCCCAGACAGATACGCAGTATTTT. This gives the protein CASSSHGAQTDTQYF. Complete variable domain (other parts from reference TRBV11-2 and TRBJ2-3): EAGVAQSPRYKIIEKRQSVAFWCNPISGHATLYWYQQILGQGPKLLIQFQNNGVVDDSQLPKDRFSAERLKGVDSTLKIQPAKLEDSAVYLCASSSHGAQTDTQYFGPGTRLTVL.

Written as DNA, the CDR3 is TGCAGTGAGCTACCCCTTAGCGGGAGCACAGATACGCAGTATTTT. Its protein is CSELPLSGSTDTQYF. V and J are TRBV20-1 and TRBJ2-3, with 7 bases that match TRBD2. This CDR3 is built from 15 residues. The germline gives CDR1 DFQATT, CDR2 SNEGSKA (reference sequence). The junction had 10 bases not matched to a gene; V was cut back by 7 bases and J by 0 bases.

This clonotype has just a few counts. The CDR3 loop reads CASSLAWLAGTGTYEQYF. The CDR3 nucleotides are TGTGCCAGCAGCTTAGCTTGGCTAGCGGGAACTGGGACCTACGAGCAGTACTTC. The rearrangement uses TRBV7-2 and TRBJ2-7; 9 positions match TRBD2. The CDR3 extends over 18 amino acids. V was pared by 0 bases and J by 2 bases, with 11 bases of the junction left unmatched. The germline V gene encodes CDR1 SGHTA and CDR2 FQGNSA.

In its sample, this clonotype was seen a few times. The rearrangement joins TRBV7-9 to TRBJ2-5, with 12 bases identical to TRBD2. The V and J ends lost 3 bases and 5 bases, in that order; junction bases with no gene match: 16. The CDR3 loop spans 19 amino acids. From germline, CDR1 is SEHNR and CDR2 FQNEAQ (reference sequence). CDR3 DNA: TGTGCCAGCAGCTTCCCTAGCGGGAGGGTTAAAATACAAGAGGAGACCCAGTACTTC. It encodes CASSFPSGRVKIQEETQYF.

Concerning this clonotype: Since the CDR3 does not end with the conserved phenylalanine or tryptophan, this likely comes from a read error. Because the CDR3's place on the DNA is in doubt, the DNA is left out and the CDR3 is given as listed by TCRdb. CDR3 loop: CAISRDRGVI. This chain links TRBV28 with TRBJ1-3; the DNA was not compared with TRBD1, the D call given in the table. The CDR3 is made up of 10 amino acids, end residues included. Germline-derived CDR1 and CDR2 are MDHEN and SYDVKM.

The rearrangement joins TRBV12-3 or TRBV12-4 to TRBJ2-1; no clear D gene. The V gene lost 6 bases and the J gene lost 2 bases, with 17 bases spanning the gap. The CDR3 is 16 amino acids. The CDR3 region has the DNA TGTGCCAGCAGCAAGCTTGGACGCTATGCCTACAATGAGCAGTTCTTC. Translation: CASSKLGRYAYNEQFF.